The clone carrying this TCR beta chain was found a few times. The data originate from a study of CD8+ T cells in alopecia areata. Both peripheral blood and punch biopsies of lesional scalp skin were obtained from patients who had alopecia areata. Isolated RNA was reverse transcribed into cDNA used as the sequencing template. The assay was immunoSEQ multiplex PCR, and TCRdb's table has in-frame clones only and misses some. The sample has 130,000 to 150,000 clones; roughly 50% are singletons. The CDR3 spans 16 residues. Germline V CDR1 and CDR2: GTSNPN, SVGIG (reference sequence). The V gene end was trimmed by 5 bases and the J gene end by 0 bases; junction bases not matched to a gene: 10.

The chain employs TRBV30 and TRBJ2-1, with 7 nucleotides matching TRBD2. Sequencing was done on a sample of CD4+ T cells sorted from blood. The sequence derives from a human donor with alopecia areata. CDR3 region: CAWGSRESVSYNEQFF. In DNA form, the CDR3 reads TGTGCCTGGGGCTCGCGGGAGTCCGTCTCCTACAATGAGCAGTTCTTC.